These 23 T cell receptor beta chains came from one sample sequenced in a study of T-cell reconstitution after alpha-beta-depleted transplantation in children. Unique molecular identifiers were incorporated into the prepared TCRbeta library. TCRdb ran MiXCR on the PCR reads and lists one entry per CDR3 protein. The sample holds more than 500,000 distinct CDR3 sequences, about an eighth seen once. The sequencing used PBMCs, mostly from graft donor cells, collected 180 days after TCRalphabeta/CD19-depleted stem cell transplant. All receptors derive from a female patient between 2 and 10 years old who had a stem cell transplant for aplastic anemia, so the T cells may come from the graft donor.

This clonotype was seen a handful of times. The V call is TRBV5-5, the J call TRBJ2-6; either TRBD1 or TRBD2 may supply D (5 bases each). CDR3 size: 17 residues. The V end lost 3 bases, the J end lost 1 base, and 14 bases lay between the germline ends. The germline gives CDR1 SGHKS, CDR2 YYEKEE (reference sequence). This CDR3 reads CASSSGRGVSGANVLTF. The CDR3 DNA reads TGTGCCAGCAGCTCGGGACGAGGAGTGTCTGGGGCCAACGTCCTGACTTTC.

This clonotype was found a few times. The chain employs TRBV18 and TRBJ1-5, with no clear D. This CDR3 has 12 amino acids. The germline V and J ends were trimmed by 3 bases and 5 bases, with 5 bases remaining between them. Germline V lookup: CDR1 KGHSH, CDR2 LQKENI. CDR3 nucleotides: TGTGCCAGCTCACCCGCGGATCAGCCCCAGCATTTT. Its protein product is CASSPADQPQHF.

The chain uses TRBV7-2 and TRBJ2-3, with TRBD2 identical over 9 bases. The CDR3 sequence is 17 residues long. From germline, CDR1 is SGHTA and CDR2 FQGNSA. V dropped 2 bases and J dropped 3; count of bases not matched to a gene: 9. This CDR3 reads CASSLRLAGPVTDTQYF. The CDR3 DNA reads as TGTGCCAGCAGCTTACGGCTAGCGGGGCCAGTAACAGATACGCAGTATTTT. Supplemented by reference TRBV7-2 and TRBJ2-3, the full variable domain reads GAGVSQSPSNKVTEKGKDVELRCDPISGHTALYWYRQSLGQGLEFLIYFQGNSAPDKSGLPSDRFSAERTGGSVSTLTIQRTQQEDSAVYLCASSLRLAGPVTDTQYFGPGTRLTVL.

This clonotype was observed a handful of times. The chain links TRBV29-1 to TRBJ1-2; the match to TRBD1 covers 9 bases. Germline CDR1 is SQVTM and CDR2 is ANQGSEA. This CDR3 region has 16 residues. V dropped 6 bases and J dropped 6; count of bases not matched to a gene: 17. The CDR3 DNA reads TGCAGCGTCGAAACCGGGACAGGGATTCGAGGAGATGGCTACACCTTC. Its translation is CSVETGTGIRGDGYTF.

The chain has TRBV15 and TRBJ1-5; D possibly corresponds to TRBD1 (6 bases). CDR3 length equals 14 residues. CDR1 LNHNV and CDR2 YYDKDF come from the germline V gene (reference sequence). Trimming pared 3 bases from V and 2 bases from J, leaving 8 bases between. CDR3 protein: CATSRRTGNQPQHF. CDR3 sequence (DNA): TGTGCCACCAGCAGGAGGACAGGCAATCAGCCCCAGCATTTT. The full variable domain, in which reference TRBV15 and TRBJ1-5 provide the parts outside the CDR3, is DAMVIQNPRYQVTQFGKPVTLSCSQTLNHNVMYWYQQKSSQAPKLLFHYYDKDFNNEADTPDNFQSRRPNTSFCFLDIRSPGLGDTAMYLCATSRRTGNQPQHFGDGTRLSIL.

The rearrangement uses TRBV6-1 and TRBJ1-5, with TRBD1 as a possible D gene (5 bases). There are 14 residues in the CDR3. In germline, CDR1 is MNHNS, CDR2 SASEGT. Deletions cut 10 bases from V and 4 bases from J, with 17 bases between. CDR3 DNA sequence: TGTGCCACCGCTCAGACCCGGGGGAATCAGCCCCAGCATTTT. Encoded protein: CATAQTRGNQPQHF.

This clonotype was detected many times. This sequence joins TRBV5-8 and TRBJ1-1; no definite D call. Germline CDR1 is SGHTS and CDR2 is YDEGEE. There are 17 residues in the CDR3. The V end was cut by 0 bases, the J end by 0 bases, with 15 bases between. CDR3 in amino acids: CASSLASPGKLNTEAFF. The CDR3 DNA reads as TGTGCCAGCAGCTTGGCATCTCCGGGAAAACTGAACACTGAAGCTTTCTTT.

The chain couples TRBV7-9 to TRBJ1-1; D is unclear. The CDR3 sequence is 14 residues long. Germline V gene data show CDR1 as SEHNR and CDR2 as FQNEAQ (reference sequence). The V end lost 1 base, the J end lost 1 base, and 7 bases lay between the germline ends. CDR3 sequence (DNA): TGTGCCAGCAGCTTAGTGACCCCGAACACTGAAGCTTTCTTT. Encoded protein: CASSLVTPNTEAFF.

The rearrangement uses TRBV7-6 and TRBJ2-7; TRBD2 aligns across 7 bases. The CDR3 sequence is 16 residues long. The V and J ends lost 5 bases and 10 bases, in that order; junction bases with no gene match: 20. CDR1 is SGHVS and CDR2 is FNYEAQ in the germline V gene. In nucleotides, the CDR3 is TGTGCCAGCAGCCCAGGAGGGGCGGGAGCTGAATCGGGTCAGTACTTC. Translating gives CASSPGGAGAESGQYF.

As DNA, the CDR3 is TGCGCCAGCAGCTTGGCCGGGACAGGGGGCAGGAACACTGAAGCTTTCTTT. It is translated as CASSLAGTGGRNTEAFF. The J gene is TRBJ1-1, the V gene TRBV5-1, with 12 bases identical to TRBD1. The length of the CDR3 is 17 residues. The trim removed 0 bases at V and 1 base at J, leaving 4 bases unmatched. The V gene's germline CDR1 is SGHRS and CDR2 YFSETQ.

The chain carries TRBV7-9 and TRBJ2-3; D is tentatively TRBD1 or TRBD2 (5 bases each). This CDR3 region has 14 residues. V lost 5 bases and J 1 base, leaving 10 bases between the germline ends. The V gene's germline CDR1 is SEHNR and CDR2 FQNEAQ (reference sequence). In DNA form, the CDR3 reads TGTGCCAGCAGCAACCGGGACGGCACAGATACGCAGTATTTT. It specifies CASSNRDGTDTQYF.

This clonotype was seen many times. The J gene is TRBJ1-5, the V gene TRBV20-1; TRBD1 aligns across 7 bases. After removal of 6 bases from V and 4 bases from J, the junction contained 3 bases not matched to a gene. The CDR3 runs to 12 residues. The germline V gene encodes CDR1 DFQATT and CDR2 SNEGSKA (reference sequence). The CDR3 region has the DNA TGCAGTGCGGAACAGGGGAATCAGCCCCAGCATTTT. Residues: CSAEQGNQPQHF.

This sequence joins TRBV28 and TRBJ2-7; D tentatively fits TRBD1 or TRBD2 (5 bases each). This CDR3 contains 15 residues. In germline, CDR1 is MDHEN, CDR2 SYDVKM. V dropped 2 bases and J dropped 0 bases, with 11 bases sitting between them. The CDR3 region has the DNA TGTGCCAGCAGTTTAGACAGACTAAGCTCCTACGAGCAGTACTTC. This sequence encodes CASSLDRLSSYEQYF.

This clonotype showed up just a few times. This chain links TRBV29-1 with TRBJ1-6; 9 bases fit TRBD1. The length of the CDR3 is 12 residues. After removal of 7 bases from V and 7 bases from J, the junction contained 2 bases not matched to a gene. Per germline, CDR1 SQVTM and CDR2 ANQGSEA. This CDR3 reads CSAGTGNSPLHF. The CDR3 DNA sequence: TGCAGCGCCGGGACAGGGAATTCACCCCTCCACTTT.

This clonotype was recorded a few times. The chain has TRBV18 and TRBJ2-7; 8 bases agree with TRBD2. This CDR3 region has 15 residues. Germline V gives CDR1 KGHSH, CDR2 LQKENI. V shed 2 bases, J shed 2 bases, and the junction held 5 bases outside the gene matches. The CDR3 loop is CASSPTGGPTYEQYF. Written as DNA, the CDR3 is TGTGCCAGCTCACCAACGGGAGGGCCAACCTACGAGCAGTACTTC.

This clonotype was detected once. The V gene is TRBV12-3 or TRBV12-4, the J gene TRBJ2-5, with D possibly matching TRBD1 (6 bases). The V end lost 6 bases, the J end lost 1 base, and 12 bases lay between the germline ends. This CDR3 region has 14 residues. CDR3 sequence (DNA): TGTGCCAGCAGACAGGGACGGATCCAAGAGACCCAGTACTTC. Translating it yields CASRQGRIQETQYF.

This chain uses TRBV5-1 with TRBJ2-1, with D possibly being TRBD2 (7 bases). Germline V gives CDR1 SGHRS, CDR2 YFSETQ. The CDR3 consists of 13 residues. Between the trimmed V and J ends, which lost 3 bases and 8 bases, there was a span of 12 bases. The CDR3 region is CASSYRGADEQFF. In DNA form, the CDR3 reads TGCGCCAGCAGCTATCGGGGGGCCGATGAGCAGTTCTTC. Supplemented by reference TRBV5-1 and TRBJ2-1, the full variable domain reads KAGVTQTPRYLIKTRGQQVTLSCSPISGHRSVSWYQQTPGQGLQFLFEYFSETQRNKGNFPGRFSGRQFSNSRSEMNVSTLELGDSALYLCASSYRGADEQFFGPGTRLTVL.

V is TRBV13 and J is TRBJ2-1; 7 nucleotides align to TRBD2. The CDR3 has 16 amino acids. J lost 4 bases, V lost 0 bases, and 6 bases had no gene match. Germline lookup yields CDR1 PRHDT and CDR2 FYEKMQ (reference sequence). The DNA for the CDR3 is TGTGCCAGCAGCTTAGGCACAGCGGGGCGGTACAATGAGCAGTTCTTC. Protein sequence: CASSLGTAGRYNEQFF.

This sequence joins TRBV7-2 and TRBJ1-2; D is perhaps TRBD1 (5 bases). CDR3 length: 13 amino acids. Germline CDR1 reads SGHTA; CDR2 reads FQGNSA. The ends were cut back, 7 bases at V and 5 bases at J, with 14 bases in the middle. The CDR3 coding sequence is TGTGCCAGCACCCTAGGGAGGGGATATGGCTACACCTTC. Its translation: CASTLGRGYGYTF.

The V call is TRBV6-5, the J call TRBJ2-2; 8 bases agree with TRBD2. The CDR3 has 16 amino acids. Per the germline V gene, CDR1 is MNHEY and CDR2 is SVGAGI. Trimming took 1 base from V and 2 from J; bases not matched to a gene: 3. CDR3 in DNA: TGTGCCAGCAGTTACTGGCGGGGGGTAAACACCGGGGAGCTGTTTTTT. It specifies CASSYWRGVNTGELFF.

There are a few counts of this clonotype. The CDR3 protein is CASSLIPDRANILNTEAFF. The DNA of the CDR3 is TGTGCCAGCAGCTTAATTCCGGACAGGGCCAATATCCTGAACACTGAAGCTTTCTTT. V and J are TRBV7-8 and TRBJ1-1; 8 bases match TRBD1. The CDR3 has 19 amino acids. Germline CDR1 is SGHVS and CDR2 is FQNEAQ. The V segment lost 2 bases and the J segment 0 bases; nucleotides outside the gene matches: 14.

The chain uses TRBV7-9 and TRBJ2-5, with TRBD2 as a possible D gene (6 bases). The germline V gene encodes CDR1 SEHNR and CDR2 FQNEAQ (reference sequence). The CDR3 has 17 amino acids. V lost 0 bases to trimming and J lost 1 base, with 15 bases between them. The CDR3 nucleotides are TGTGCCAGCAGCTTAGCTTTCGGCGGGATTCTCCAAGAGACCCAGTACTTC. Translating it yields CASSLAFGGILQETQYF. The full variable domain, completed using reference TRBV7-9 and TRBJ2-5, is DTGVSQNPRHKITKRGQNVTFRCDPISEHNRLYWYRQTLGQGPEFLTYFQNEAQLEKSRLLSDRFSAERPKGSFSTLEIQRTEQGDSAMYLCASSLAFGGILQETQYFGPGTRLLVL.

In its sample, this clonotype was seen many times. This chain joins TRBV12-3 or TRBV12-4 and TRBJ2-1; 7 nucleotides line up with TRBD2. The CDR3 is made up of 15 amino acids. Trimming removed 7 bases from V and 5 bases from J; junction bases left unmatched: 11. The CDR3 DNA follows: TGTGCCAGCAATCACCCGGGACTAATAAACAATGAGCAGTTCTTC. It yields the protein CASNHPGLINNEQFF.